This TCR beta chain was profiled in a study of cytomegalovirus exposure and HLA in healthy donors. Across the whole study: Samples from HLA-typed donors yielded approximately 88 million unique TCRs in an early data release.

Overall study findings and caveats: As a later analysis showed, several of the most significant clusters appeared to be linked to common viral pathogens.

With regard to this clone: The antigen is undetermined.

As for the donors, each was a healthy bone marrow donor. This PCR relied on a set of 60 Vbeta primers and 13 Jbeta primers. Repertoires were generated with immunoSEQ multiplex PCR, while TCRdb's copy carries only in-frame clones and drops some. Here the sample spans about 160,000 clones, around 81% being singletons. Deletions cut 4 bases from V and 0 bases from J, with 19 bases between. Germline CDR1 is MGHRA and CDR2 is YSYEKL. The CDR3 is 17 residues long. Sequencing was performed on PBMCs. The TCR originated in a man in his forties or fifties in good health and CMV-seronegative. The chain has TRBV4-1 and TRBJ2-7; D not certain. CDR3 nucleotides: TGCGCCAGCAGCCCATTCCTAGGAGTCGGTGGCTCCTACGAGCAGTACTTC. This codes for CASSPFLGVGGSYEQYF.